This T cell receptor (beta chain) emerged from a study of T cell changes during pregnancy in multiple sclerosis. Generated by immunoSEQ multiplex PCR, the TCRdb table keeps only in-frame clones and is missing some. The sample lists about 36,000 clones; 89% were seen once. The specimen was CD8+ T cells from peripheral blood mononuclear cells, collected in the third trimester of pregnancy. This receptor was identified in a female donor with multiple sclerosis, enrolled in a pregnancy study.

In DNA form, the CDR3 reads TGTGCCAGCAGTTCCCCAGGGGTCGGCTACACCTTC. This encodes CASSSPGVGYTF. The J gene is TRBJ1-2, the V gene TRBV27; possible D gene TRBD1, 6 bases. Germline lookup yields CDR1 MNHEY and CDR2 SMNVEV (reference sequence). Trimming cost V 4 bases and J 8 bases, with 11 bases left between them. The CDR3 is 12 amino acids.